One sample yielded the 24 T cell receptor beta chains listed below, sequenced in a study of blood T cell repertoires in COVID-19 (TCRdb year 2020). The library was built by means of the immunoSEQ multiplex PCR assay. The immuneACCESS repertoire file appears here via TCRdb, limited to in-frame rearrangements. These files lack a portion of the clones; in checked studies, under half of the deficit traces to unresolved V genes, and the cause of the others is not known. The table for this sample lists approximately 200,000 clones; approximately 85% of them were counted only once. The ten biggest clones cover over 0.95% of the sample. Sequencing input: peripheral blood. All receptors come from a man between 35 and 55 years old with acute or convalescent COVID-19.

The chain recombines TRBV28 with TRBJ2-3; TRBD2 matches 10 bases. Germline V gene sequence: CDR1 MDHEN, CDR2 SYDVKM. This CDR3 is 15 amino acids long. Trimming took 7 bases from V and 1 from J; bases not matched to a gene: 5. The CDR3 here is CASNLAGGRTDTQYF. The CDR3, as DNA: TGTGCCAGCAACTTAGCGGGGGGTCGCACAGATACGCAGTATTTT.

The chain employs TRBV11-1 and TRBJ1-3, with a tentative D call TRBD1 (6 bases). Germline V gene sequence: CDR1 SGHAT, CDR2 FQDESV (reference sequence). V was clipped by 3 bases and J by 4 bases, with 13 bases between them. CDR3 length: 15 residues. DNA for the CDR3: TGTGCCAGCAGCTTCGCGGCAGGGGTCGGAAACACCATATATTTT. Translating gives CASSFAAGVGNTIYF.

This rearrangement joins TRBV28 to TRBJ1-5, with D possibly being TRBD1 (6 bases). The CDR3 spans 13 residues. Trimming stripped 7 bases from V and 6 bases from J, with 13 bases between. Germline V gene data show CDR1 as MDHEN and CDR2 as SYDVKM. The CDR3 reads CASNSGVGQPQHF. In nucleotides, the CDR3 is TGTGCCAGCAATTCAGGGGTAGGTCAGCCCCAGCATTTT. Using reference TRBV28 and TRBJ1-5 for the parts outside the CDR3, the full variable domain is DVKVTQSSRYLVKRTGEKVFLECVQDMDHENMFWYRQDPGLGLRLIYFSYDVKMKEKGDIPEGYSVSREKKERFSLILESASTNQTSMYLCASNSGVGQPQHFGDGTRLSIL.

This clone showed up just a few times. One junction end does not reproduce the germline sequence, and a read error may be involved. CDR3 loop: CASSPTGNSYEQYF. The CDR3 nucleotides are TGTGCTAGCAGCCCGACAGGGAACTCCTACGAGCAGTACTTC. The rearrangement links TRBV7-7 to TRBJ2-7, with TRBD1 matching 7 bases. The germline V gene encodes CDR1 SSHAT and CDR2 FNYEAQ (reference sequence). The CDR3 covers 14 residues.

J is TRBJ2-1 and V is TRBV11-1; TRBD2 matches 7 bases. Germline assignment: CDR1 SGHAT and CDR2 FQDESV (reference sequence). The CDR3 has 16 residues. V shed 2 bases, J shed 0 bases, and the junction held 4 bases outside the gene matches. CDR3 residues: CASSLSGGPSYNEQFF. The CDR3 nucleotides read TGTGCCAGCAGCTTATCGGGGGGACCCTCCTACAATGAGCAGTTCTTC.

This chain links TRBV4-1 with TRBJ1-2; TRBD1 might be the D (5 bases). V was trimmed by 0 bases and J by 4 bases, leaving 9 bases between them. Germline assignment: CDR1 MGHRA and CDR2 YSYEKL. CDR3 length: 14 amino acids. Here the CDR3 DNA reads TGCGCCAGCAGCCAAGATCAGGGATTCTATGGCTACACCTTC. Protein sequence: CASSQDQGFYGYTF.

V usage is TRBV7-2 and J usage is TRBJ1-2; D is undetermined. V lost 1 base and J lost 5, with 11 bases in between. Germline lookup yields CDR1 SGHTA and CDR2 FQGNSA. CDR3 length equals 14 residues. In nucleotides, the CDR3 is TGTGCCAGCAGCTTAGGGGCAATACGTTATGGCTACACCTTC. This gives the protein CASSLGAIRYGYTF.

Here the CDR3 reads CASSQELAGTQTQYF. The DNA of the CDR3 is TGTGCCAGCAGCCAAGAATTAGCGGGGACACAGACCCAGTACTTC. The chain recombines TRBV4-2 with TRBJ2-5; 8 bases agree with TRBD2. J was trimmed by 6 bases and V by 0 bases; bases with no gene match: 6. This CDR3 has 15 residues. Germline-derived CDR1 and CDR2 are LGHNA and YNFKEQ.

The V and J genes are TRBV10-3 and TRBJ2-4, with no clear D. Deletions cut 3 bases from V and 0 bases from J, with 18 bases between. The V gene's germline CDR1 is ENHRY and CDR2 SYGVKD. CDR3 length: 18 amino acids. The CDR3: CAISDKAEFKLAKNIQYF. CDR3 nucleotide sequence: TGTGCCATCAGTGACAAGGCGGAATTTAAACTAGCCAAAAACATTCAGTACTTC.

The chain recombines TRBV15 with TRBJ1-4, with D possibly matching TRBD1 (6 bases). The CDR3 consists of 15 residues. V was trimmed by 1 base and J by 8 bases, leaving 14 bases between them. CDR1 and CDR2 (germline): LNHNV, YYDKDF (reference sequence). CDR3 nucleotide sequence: TGTGCCACCAGCAGAGCAACCGGGACACGAGAAAAACTGTTTTTT. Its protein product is CATSRATGTREKLFF.

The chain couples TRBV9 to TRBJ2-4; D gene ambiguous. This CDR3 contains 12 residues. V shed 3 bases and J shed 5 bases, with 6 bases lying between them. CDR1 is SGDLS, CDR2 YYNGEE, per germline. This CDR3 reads CASSARENIQYF. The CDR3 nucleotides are TGTGCCAGCAGCGCCCGGGAAAACATTCAGTACTTC.

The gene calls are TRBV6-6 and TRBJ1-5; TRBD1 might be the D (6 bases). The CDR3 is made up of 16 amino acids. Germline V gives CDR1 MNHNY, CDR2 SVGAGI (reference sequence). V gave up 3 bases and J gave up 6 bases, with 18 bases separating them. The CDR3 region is CASSYIVGAMGQPQHF. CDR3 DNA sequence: TGTGCCAGCAGTTATATAGTGGGGGCGATGGGTCAGCCCCAGCATTTT.

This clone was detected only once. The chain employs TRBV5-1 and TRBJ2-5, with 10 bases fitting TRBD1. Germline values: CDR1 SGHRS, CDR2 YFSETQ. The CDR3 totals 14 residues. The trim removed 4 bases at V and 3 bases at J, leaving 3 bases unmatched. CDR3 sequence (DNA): TGCGCCAGCAGCACCGGGACAGGGGAAGAGACCCAGTACTTC. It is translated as CASSTGTGEETQYF.

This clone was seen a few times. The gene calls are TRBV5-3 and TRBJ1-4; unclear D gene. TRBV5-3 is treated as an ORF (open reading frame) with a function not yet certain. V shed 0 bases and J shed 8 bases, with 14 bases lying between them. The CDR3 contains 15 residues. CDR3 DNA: TGTGCCAGAAGCTTGGGCGGACGGGAGCACGAAAAACTGTTTTTT. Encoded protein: CARSLGGREHEKLFF.

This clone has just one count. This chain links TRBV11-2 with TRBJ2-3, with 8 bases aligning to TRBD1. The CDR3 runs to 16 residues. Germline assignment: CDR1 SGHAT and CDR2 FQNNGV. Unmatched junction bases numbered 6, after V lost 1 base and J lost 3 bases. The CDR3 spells CASSLGTGGRTDTQYF. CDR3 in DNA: TGTGCCAGCAGCTTAGGAACAGGGGGAAGGACAGATACGCAGTATTTT.

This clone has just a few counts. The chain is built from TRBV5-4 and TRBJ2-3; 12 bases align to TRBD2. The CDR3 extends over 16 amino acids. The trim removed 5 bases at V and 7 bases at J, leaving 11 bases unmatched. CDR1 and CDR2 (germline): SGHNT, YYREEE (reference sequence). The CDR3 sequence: CASRDGASGGAYTQYF. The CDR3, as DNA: TGTGCCAGCAGGGACGGAGCTAGCGGGGGGGCGTATACGCAGTATTTT.

The CDR3 region is CASRAYSYNEQFF. As DNA, the CDR3 is TGCGCCTCCAGGGCCTACTCCTACAATGAGCAGTTCTTC. The chain is built from TRBV10-1 and TRBJ2-1; TRBD1 might be the D (5 bases). Germline loops: CDR1 WNHNN, CDR2 SYGVQD (reference sequence). The CDR3 is 13 residues long. Trimming cost V 11 bases and J 0 bases, with 11 bases left between them.

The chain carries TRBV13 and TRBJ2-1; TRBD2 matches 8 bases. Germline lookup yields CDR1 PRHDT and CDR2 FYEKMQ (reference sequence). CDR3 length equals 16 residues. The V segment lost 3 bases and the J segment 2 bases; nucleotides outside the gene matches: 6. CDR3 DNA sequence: TGTGCCAGCAGCTTGGGCGGGGGGAAGACCTACAATGAGCAGTTCTTC. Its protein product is CASSLGGGKTYNEQFF.

The chain's CDR3 is CASSFGGNTEAFF. In DNA form, the CDR3 reads TGTGCCAGCTCATTCGGGGGGAACACTGAAGCTTTCTTT. The gene calls are TRBV18 and TRBJ1-1, with a tentative D call TRBD1 (5 bases). The germline gives CDR1 KGHSH, CDR2 LQKENI. V was cut by 5 bases and J by 1 base, with 8 bases left in between. The CDR3 sequence is 13 residues long.

The CDR3 nucleotides read TGTGCCAGCAGTTTGGACAGGGGTAAGGGAAACACCATATATTTT. The encoded protein is CASSLDRGKGNTIYF. The V and J genes are TRBV28 and TRBJ1-3, with TRBD1 matching 9 bases. The germline V gene has CDR1 MDHEN and CDR2 SYDVKM. V lost 3 bases and J lost 4; bases outside the gene matches: 4. This CDR3 is built from 15 residues.

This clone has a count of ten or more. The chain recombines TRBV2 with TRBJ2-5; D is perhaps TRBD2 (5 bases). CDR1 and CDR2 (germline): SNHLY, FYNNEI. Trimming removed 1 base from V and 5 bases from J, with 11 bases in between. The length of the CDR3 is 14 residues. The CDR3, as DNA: TGTGCCAGCAGTGAAGACGGCAGAGGGGAGACCCAGTACTTC. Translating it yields CASSEDGRGETQYF.

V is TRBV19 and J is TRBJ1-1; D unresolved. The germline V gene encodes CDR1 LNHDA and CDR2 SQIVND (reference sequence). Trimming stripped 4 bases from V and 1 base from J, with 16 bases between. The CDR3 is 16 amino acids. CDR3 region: CASSTLTGSRNTEAFF. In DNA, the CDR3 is TGTGCCAGTAGTACCTTAACCGGGTCCCGGAACACTGAAGCTTTCTTT.

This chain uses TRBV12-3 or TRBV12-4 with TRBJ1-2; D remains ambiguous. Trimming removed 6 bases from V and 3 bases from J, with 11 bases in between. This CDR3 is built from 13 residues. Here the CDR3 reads CASSSAGHYGYTF. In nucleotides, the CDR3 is TGTGCCAGCAGCAGTGCGGGTCACTATGGCTACACCTTC.

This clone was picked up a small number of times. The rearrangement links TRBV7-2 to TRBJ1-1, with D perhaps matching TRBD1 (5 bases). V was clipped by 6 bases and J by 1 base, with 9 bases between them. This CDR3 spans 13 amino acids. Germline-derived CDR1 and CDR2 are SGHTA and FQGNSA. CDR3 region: CASRRGRNTEAFF. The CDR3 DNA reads TGTGCCAGCAGAAGGGGAAGGAACACTGAAGCTTTCTTT.